This entry describes one T cell receptor (beta chain). Its antigen specificity is not known. The record has no base qualities; no much larger clone is one base away. The sample's time point label, decoded: around 47 days after influenza vaccine administration. This specimen comes from a study of response to subunit inactivated influenza vaccine (dated by TCRdb to between 2017 and 2018). In the study overall: Deep quantitative profiling of the T cell receptor repertoire was used in the study to follow responses to a trivalent subunit inactivated influenza vaccine. What the research found in general, with its limitations: The authors suggested that each seasonal influenza vaccination may recruit only a limited number of new T cells.

Libraries were built with RT-PCR. The sequencer was an Illumina HiSeq 2500. TCRdb reprocessing: public reads trimmed at Q25 with fastp, clones called with MiXCR, in-frame beta chains kept. Under each unique CDR3 protein, matching rows form one entry showing the most common genes and DNA. In this sample the table shows over 450,000 distinct CDR3 sequences, 13% of which occur a single time. Around 13% of the sample belongs to the ten largest clones. From its cysteine to its phenylalanine, the CDR3 spans 19 amino acids. Only CDR3 DNA is held: 57 bases, read in frame from base 1. Trimming removed 3 bases from V and 0 bases from J; the gene matches leave 12 bases unexplained. CDR1 and CDR2, looked up from the germline V gene (reference sequence), are DFQATT and SNEGSKA.

This receptor chain uses TRBV20-1 and TRBJ2-7; 15 bases in the junction line up with TRBD2. This sequence was found in a man aged 50-59 years who received an inactivated influenza vaccine. Donor details come from another sample of the same person, matched by shared clones. The source material was PBMCs from blood, sampled about 40 days after vaccination. The CDR3: CSARSSGLAGGWSSYEQYF. The nucleotides read TGCAGTGCTAGGAGCTCGGGACTAGCGGGAGGATGGAGCTCCTACGAGCAGTACTTC.